Listed below are T cell receptor beta chains from one sample, sequenced in a study of T cells after yellow fever vaccination. MiXCR, run by TCRdb on the 5' RACE reads, gives a single entry per CDR3 protein. The sample lists some 300,000 distinct CDR3 sequences, roughly 9% occurring once. The sample consisted of CD4+ T cells sorted from PBMCs, taken 5 days after the yellow fever booster vaccination. The source of these receptors is a man aged 18 to 35 who received the YFV17D yellow fever vaccine. CDR3s leave out the opening cysteine and the closing phenylalanine or tryptophan.

V	J	CDR3
TRBV4-1	TRBJ1-2	ASSQDPGGTSYGYT
TRBV4-2	TRBJ1-2	ASSQTGPGEANYGYT
TRBV7-3	TRBJ2-7	ASSGGTSDEQY
TRBV6-1	TRBJ1-1	ASSARQADTEAF
TRBV7-3	TRBJ2-7	ASSLLPAYEQY
TRBV7-2	TRBJ1-2	ASSLATGDGYT
TRBV7-9	TRBJ1-1	ASSPGGPAF
TRBV5-1	TRBJ1-2	ASSSPGGRYGYT
TRBV7-9	TRBJ1-1	ASSHPRQGTEAF
TRBV6-5	TRBJ2-6	ASSYGVSGANVLT
TRBV7-2	TRBJ2-3	ASRSAGLAGTDTQY
TRBV20-1	TRBJ1-2	SARGDRGRDGYT
TRBV5-1	TRBJ2-1	ASSLAGQGYNEQF
TRBV7-3	TRBJ2-3	ASSLDQDTQY
TRBV7-9	TRBJ1-4	ASSFTQGNEKLF
TRBV6-2/TRBV6-3	TRBJ1-6	ASRHAGTKGYNSPLH
TRBV6-5	TRBJ1-2	ASRIPGQGGAGYT
TRBV7-2	TRBJ1-1	ASSIWTHGTEAF
TRBV20-1	TRBJ2-7	SARDTGLASYEQY
TRBV3-1	TRBJ2-3	ASSQGTGARDTQY
TRBV5-4	TRBJ1-5	ASSLDRAEQPQH
TRBV24-1	TRBJ2-1	ATSAPPGLAGGGPEQF
TRBV24-1	TRBJ1-1	ATSDPGKGTEAF
TRBV4-2	TRBJ2-2	ASSLKQTSGGDPGELF
TRBV4-3	TRBJ1-1	ASSQDTGAQTEAF
TRBV4-3	TRBJ2-5	ASSQSALGETQY
TRBV18	TRBJ2-5	ASSLQGAETQY
TRBV4-3	TRBJ1-3	ASSQELAGDTIY
TRBV6-5	TRBJ1-4	ASSYSIGQGSEKLF
TRBV7-6	TRBJ2-3	ASRPGLRTDTQY
TRBV7-2	TRBJ2-1	ASSRGGGGEQF
TRBV6-2/TRBV6-3	TRBJ1-1	ASSATQGAQAYEAF
TRBV7-9	TRBJ1-2	ASSLPGIDYGYT